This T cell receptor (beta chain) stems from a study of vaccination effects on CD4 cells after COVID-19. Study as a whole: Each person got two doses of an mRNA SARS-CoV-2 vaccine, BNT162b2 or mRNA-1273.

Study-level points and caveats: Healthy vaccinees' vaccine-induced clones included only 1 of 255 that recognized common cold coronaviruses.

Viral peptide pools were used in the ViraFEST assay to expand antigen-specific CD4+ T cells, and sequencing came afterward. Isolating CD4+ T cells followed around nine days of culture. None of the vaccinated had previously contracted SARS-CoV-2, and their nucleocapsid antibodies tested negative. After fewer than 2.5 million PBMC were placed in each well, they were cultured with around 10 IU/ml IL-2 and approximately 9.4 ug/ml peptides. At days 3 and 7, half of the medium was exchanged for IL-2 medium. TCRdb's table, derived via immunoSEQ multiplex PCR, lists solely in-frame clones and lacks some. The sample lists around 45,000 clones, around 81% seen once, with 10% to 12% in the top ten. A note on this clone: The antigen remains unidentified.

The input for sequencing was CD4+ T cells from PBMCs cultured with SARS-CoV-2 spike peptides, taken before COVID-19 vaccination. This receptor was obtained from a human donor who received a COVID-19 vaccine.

CDR3 DNA sequence: TGTGCCAGCAGCGGGGCCAGCACAGATACGCAGTATTTT. This encodes CASSGASTDTQYF. The genes are TRBV5-4 and TRBJ2-3, with a tentative D call TRBD1 (5 bases). CDR1 and CDR2 from the germline V gene are SGHNT and YYREEE (reference sequence). The CDR3 sequence is 13 residues long. Trimming shortened V by 4 bases and J by 0 bases, and 6 bases separated the two germline ends.